The source of this T cell receptor (beta chain) is a study of CD4+ T cells in melanoma. General study results and limits: Neoantigen-specific CD4+ T cells in melanoma reportedly had diverse differentiation states. A reported correlation linked neoantigen-specific CD4+ T cells to CD8+, macrophage and B cell function.

Notes on this clone: The antigen is unknown.

This CDR3 spans 15 amino acids. Germline V gene data show CDR1 as ENHRY and CDR2 as SYGVKD. V was clipped by 2 bases and J by 6 bases, with 16 bases between them. Generated by immunoSEQ multiplex PCR, the TCRdb table keeps only in-frame clones and is missing some. Of about 140,000 clones listed, 92% are singletons. The chain is built from TRBV10-3 and TRBJ1-1; tentatively, D is TRBD1 (6 bases). The origin of this receptor is a human donor with melanoma. CDR3 nucleotides: TGTGCCATCAGTGAGGCTCAAGGCAAGGGGGCTGAAGCTTTCTTT. Amino acid sequence: CAISEAQGKGAEAFF.